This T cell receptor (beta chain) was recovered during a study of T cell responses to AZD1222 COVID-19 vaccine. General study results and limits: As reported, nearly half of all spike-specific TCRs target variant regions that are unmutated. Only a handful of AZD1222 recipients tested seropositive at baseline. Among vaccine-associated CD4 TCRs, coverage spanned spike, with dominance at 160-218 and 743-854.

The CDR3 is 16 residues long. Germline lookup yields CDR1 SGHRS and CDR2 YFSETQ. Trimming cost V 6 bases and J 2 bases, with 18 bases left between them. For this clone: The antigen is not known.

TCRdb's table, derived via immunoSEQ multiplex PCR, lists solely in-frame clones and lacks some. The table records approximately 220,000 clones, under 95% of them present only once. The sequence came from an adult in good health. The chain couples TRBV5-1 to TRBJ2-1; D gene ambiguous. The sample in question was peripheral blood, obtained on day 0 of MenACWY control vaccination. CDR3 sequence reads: CASTLTTRGAYNEQFF. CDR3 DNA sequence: TGCGCCAGCACCCTGACAACGCGTGGGGCCTACAATGAGCAGTTCTTC.